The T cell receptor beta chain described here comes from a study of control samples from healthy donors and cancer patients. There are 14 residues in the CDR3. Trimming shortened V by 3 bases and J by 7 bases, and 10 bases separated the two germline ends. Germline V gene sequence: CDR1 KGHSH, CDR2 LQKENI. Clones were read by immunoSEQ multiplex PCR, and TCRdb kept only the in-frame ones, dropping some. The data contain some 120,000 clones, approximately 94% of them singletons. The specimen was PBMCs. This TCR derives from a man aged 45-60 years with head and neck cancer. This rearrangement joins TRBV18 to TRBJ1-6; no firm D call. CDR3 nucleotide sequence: TGTGCCAGCTCACCGGGGTTGGGGAATTCACCCCTCCACTTT. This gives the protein CASSPGLGNSPLHF.